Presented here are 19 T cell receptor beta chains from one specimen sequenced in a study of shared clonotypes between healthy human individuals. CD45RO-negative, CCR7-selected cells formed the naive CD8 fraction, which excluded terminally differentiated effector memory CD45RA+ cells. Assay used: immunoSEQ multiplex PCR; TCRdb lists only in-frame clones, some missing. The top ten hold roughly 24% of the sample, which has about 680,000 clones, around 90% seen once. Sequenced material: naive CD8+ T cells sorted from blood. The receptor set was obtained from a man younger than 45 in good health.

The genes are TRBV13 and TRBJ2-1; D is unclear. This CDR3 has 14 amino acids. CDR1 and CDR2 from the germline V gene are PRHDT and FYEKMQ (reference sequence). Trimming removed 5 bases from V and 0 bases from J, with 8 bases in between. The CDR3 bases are TGTGCCAGCAGCCCGGACGGCTCCTACAATGAGCAGTTCTTC. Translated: CASSPDGSYNEQFF.

The CDR3 is CASSQQNTEAFF. The CDR3 DNA reads as TGCGCCAGCAGCCAACAGAACACTGAAGCTTTCTTT. The chain has TRBV4-1 and TRBJ1-1; D gene unclear. This CDR3 spans 12 amino acids. Germline values: CDR1 MGHRA, CDR2 YSYEKL. V was clipped by 2 bases and J by 1 base, with 2 bases between them.

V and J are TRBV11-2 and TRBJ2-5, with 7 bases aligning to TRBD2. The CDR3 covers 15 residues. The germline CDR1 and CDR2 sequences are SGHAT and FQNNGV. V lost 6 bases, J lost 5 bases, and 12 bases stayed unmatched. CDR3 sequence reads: CASRGPGTTVETQYF. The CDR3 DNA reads TGTGCCAGCAGGGGGCCCGGGACTACCGTGGAGACCCAGTACTTC.

CDR3 region: CASSSRKRGFYEQYF. CDR3 bases: TGTGCCAGCAGTTCCAGAAAGCGGGGGTTTTACGAGCAGTACTTC. The chain uses TRBV28 and TRBJ2-7; TRBD2 matches at 8 bases. The CDR3 totals 15 residues. Germline values: CDR1 MDHEN, CDR2 SYDVKM. V trimming: 4 bases; J trimming: 4 bases; junction bases outside the gene matches: 9.

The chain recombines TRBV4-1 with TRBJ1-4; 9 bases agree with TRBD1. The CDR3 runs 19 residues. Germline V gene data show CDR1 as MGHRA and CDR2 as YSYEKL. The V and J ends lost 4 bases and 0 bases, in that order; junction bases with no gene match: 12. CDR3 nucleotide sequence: TGCGCCAGCAGCCCCGCCGGGACAGGGACCACTGCAACTAATGAAAAACTGTTTTTT. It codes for CASSPAGTGTTATNEKLFF.

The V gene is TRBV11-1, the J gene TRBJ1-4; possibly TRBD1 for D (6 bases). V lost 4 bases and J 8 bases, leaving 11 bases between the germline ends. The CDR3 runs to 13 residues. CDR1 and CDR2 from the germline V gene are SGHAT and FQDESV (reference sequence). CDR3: CASSWGAEEKLFF. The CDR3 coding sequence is TGTGCCAGCAGCTGGGGGGCGGAGGAAAAACTGTTTTTT. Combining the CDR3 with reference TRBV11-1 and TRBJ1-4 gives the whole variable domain EAEVAQSPRYKITEKSQAVAFWCDPISGHATLYWYRQILGQGPELLVQFQDESVVDDSQLPKDRFSAERLKGVDSTLKIQPAELGDSAMYLCASSWGAEEKLFFGSGTQLSVL.

CDR3: CAKTSGVAGANVLTF. CDR3 sequence (DNA): TGTGCCAAGACTAGCGGAGTCGCTGGGGCCAACGTCCTGACTTTC. The genes are TRBV2 and TRBJ2-6, with 9 positions matching TRBD2. The junction had 6 bases not matched to a gene; V was cut back by 10 bases and J by 2 bases. CDR1 and CDR2 (germline): SNHLY, FYNNEI. The CDR3 has 15 residues.

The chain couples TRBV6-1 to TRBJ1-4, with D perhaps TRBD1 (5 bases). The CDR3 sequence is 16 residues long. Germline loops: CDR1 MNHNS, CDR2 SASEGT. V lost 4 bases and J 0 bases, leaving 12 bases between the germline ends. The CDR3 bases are TGTGCCAGCAGTGGGCCCAGGGTCCCAACTAATGAAAAACTGTTTTTT. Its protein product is CASSGPRVPTNEKLFF.

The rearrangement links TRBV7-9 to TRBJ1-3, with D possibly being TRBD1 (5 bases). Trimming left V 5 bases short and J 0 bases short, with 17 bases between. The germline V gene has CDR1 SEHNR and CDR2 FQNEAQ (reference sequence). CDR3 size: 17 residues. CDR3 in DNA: TGTGCCAGCAGCCATAGGCAGGGCGCGCACTCTGGAAACACCATATATTTT. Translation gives CASSHRQGAHSGNTIYF.

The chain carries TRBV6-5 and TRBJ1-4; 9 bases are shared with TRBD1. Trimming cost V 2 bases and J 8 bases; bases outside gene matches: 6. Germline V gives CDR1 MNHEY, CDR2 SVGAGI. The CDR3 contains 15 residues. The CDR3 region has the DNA TGTGCCAGCAGTTACACCGGGACAGGGTCCGAAAAACTGTTTTTT. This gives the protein CASSYTGTGSEKLFF.

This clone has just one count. CDR3 sequence: CASSATAWDRSSTDTQYF. The CDR3 nucleotides read TGTGCCAGCAGTGCCACAGCTTGGGACCGCTCTAGCACAGATACGCAGTATTTT. The gene calls are TRBV2 and TRBJ2-3, with D perhaps matching TRBD1 or TRBD2 (5 bases each). V was pared by 4 bases and J by 0 bases, with 20 bases between. Germline assignment: CDR1 SNHLY and CDR2 FYNNEI. The CDR3 extends over 18 amino acids.

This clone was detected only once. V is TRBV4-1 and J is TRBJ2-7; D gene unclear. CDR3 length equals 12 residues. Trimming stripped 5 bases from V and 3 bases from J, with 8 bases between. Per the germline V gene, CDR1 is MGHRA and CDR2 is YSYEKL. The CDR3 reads CASSGLGYEQYF. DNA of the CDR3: TGCGCCAGCAGCGGGTTAGGCTACGAGCAGTACTTC.

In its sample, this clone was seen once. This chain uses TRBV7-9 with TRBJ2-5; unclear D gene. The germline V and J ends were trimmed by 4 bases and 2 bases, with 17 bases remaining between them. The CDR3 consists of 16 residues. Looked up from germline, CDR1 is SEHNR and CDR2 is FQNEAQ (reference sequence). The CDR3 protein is CASSSRHRDPQETQYF. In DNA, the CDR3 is TGTGCCAGCAGCTCGCGCCACAGAGACCCTCAAGAGACCCAGTACTTC.

The CDR3 protein is CASSLGLEQYF. The CDR3 bases are TGTGCCAGCAGCTTAGGTCTGGAGCAGTACTTC. The chain uses TRBV7-9 and TRBJ2-7; D is ambiguous. The CDR3 is made up of 11 amino acids. Germline V CDR1 and CDR2: SEHNR, FQNEAQ (reference sequence). V gave up 1 base and J gave up 7 bases, with 5 bases separating them. Looking up the rest from reference TRBV7-9 and TRBJ2-7 gives the full variable domain: DTGVSQNPRHKITKRGQNVTFRCDPISEHNRLYWYRQTLGQGPEFLTYFQNEAQLEKSRLLSDRFSAERPKGSFSTLEIQRTEQGDSAMYLCASSLGLEQYFGPGTRLTVT.

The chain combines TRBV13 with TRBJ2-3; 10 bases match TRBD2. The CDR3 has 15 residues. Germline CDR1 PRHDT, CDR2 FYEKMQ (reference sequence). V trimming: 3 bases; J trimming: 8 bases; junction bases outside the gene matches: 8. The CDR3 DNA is TGTGCCAGCAGCTTTGGGCTAGCGGGAGTTTTTACGCAGTATTTT. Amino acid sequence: CASSFGLAGVFTQYF.

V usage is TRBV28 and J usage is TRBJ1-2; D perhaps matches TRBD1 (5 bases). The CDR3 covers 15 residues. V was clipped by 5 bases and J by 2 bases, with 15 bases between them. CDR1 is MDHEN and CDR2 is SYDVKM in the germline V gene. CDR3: CASSDPGRLNYGYTF. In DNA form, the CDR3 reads TGTGCCAGCAGTGATCCGGGACGACTGAACTATGGCTACACCTTC.

CDR3 sequence (DNA): TGTGCCACCATCGAAGACAGCGTCTTTTGGGGCTACACCTTC. Its protein is CATIEDSVFWGYTF. The chain joins TRBV7-9 to TRBJ1-2; perhaps TRBD1 as D (5 bases). The CDR3 length is 14 residues. Germline V gives CDR1 SEHNR, CDR2 FQNEAQ (reference sequence). V was cut by 10 bases and J by 8 bases, with 23 bases left in between.

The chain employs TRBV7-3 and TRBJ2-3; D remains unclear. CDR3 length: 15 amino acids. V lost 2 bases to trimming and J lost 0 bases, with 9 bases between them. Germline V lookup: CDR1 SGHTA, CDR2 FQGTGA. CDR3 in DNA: TGTGCCAGCAGCTTATCCGTAGAAAGCACAGATACGCAGTATTTT. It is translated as CASSLSVESTDTQYF. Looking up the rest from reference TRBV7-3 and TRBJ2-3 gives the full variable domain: GAGVSQTPSNKVTEKGKYVELRCDPISGHTALYWYRQSLGQGPEFLIYFQGTGAADDSGLPNDRFFAVRPEGSVSTLKIQRTERGDSAVYLCASSLSVESTDTQYFGPGTRLTVL.

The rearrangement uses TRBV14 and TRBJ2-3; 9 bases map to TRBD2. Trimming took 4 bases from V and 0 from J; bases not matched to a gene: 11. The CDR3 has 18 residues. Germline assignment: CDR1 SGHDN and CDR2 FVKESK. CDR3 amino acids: CASSPRWREGTSTDTQYF. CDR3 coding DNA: TGTGCCAGCAGCCCCCGATGGCGGGAGGGGACTAGCACAGATACGCAGTATTTT. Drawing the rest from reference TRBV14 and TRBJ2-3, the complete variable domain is EAGVTQFPSHSVIEKGQTVTLRCDPISGHDNLYWYRRVMGKEIKFLLHFVKESKQDESGMPNNRFLAERTGGTYSTLKVQPAELEDSGVYFCASSPRWREGTSTDTQYFGPGTRLTVL.